The T cell receptor (beta chain) described here comes from a study of T-cell memory formation after mild COVID-19 (dated by TCRdb to 2020 to 2023). For the wider study: TCR sequence clusters from the two donors were found to be largely donor specific. Two young, previously healthy adult volunteers made up the cohort, one male and one female. Longitudinal TCRalpha and TCRbeta repertoire sequencing tracked T-cell clones expanding and contracting after mild COVID-19 in a couple of donors.

The CDR3 runs 15 amino acids, cysteine and phenylalanine included. The sequence is cut down to CDR3 DNA, 45 bases in frame from base 1. The germline V gene encodes CDR1 LNHNV and CDR2 YYDKDF (reference sequence). Clipping removes 5 bases from V and 3 bases from J, with 8 as the unmatched junction base count. The instrument given in TCRdb is Illumina NovaSeq 6000. TCRalpha and TCRbeta cDNA libraries were constructed by 5'RACE with constant-segment primers, with sample barcodes and unique molecular identifiers being introduced. RNA was extracted from every sample with Trizol reagent. The libraries were amplified in two PCR steps, and the second step added a second sample barcode and Illumina TruSeq adapters. Libraries were sequenced on an Illumina NovaSeq with 2 x 150 bp paired-end reads. For the original study's pipeline: Demultiplexing of reads and collapsing into UMI-guided consensus sequences were performed with migec v1.2.7. Using mixcr v2.1.11, the UMI consensuses were aligned to TRA and TRB V and J templates and assembled into clonotypes. Clonotypes were classified as expanded or contracted when called significant by both edgeR and NoisET, with noise models trained on biological replicates. edgeR calls used a false discovery rate-adjusted p below 0.01 and a log2 fold-change threshold of 1. As an exploratory analysis of dynamics, max-normalized trajectories of the 1000 most abundant clonotypes were examined with PCA combined with hierarchical clustering. Each responding clone was given a CD4 or CD8 phenotype based on the CD4+ and CD8+ repertoires, which had been sequenced separately. TCRdb cleaned the public reads at Q25 with fastp, built clones with MiXCR and kept in-frame beta chains. All rows with the same CDR3 protein become a single entry with the most common DNA and genes. The V and J calls and clone size are TCRdb's, not the authors'. For this sample there are approximately 190,000 distinct CDR3 sequences; 15% to 20% appear just once. The ten largest clones take up 2.4% of the sample.

This clonotype was counted only a few times. What this receptor recognizes is not known. No base quality values were provided; no much bigger clone lies one nucleotide off. Ficoll-Paque density gradient centrifugation was the method used to isolate PBMCs. Points the paper makes about the study in general: SARS-CoV-2 specificity was not confirmed for the second-wave clones peaking on day 37. The study included only a couple of mild cases, and larger cohorts that include severe cases with pre-infection samples were judged to be necessary. Some responding clones were found in pre-infection memory, which suggests that pre-existing cross-reactive memory T cells took part in the SARS-CoV-2 response. Contracting CD4+ clones were located mainly in the CM and EM memory subsets, whereas CD8+ clones were found to be enriched in EMRA. Clones that contracted from day 15 to 85 showed balanced CD4/CD8 phenotypes, whereas a second wave of clones that expanded from day 15 to 37 leaned towards CD4+.

The V gene is TRBV15 and the J gene is TRBJ2-5, and TRBD1 matches 8 of the central bases. The sequencing sample was made of PBMCs or a T cell subset sorted from them (not recorded which). This TCR was recovered from an adult woman who had mild COVID-19 (a few samples of this study predate the infection). The sample titles of this study are shuffled in the database, so cell type and time point are left out; the donor was told from shared clones. Read as DNA, the sequence is TGTGCCACCAGCCCGAGGGTGACAGGGGAAGAGACCCAGTACTTC. Its amino acids are CATSPRVTGEETQYF.